A selection of T cell receptor beta chains follows, all from one sample in a study of T-cell memory formation after mild COVID-19. In TCRdb, the 5' RACE reads were re-called with MiXCR into one record per CDR3 protein. The sample has 300,000 to 350,000 distinct CDR3 sequences, 14% seen once. The specimen sequenced was PBMCs or a T cell subset sorted from them (not recorded which). These TCRs come from a man between 18 and 29 years old who had mild COVID-19 (a few samples of this study predate the infection). Cell type and time point are not known. Both conserved end residues are part of each CDR3. The order of the fields is clone size, J gene, D gene, V gene, CDR3 protein, CDR3 DNA. D genes are given only for firm matches. Clone size is not always given. Where it is, it says once, few, many or a class for expanded clones.

many,TRBJ1-1,.,TRBV4-1,CASSPDRMNTEAFF,TGCGCCAGCAGCCCCGACAGGATGAACACTGAAGCTTTCTTT
few,TRBJ2-3,.,TRBV6-2/TRBV6-3,CASSLEASQYF,TGTGCCAGCAGCCTCGAAGCTTCGCAGTATTTT
.,TRBJ1-2,TRBD1,TRBV20-1,CSARQGVGNGYTF,TGCAGTGCTAGACAGGGGGTTGGGAATGGCTACACCTTC
few,TRBJ2-5,.,TRBV5-1,CASSLWNKQETQYF,TGCGCCAGCAGCTTGTGGAACAAACAAGAGACCCAGTACTTC
few,TRBJ2-1,TRBD2,TRBV27,CASSFSWGGYNEQFF,TGTGCCAGCAGTTTCTCGTGGGGGGGATACAATGAGCAGTTCTTC
few,TRBJ2-1,.,TRBV7-2,CASRPALYNEQFF,TGTGCCTCGCGGCCGGCGTTATACAATGAGCAGTTCTTC
few,TRBJ2-1,.,TRBV7-2,CASSLPESPNEQFF,TGTGCCAGCAGCTTGCCGGAGTCCCCTAATGAGCAGTTCTTC
.,TRBJ2-5,.,TRBV5-6,CASSDQVSETQYF,TGTGCCAGCAGCGATCAGGTATCAGAGACCCAGTACTTC
few,TRBJ2-3,.,TRBV24-1,CATSAVGTGDTQYF,TGTGCCACCAGTGCGGTGGGGACGGGGGATACGCAGTATTTT
.,TRBJ2-3,TRBD2,TRBV5-4,CASSLQSGGAPDTQYF,TGTGCCAGCAGCTTGCAGAGCGGGGGGGCCCCAGATACGCAGTATTTT